The subject of this entry is one TCR beta chain. The record originates from a study of glioma-infiltrating T cells after dendritic cell vaccination. Per germline, CDR1 SGDLS and CDR2 YYNGEE. This CDR3 is 16 amino acids long. V was trimmed by 4 bases and J by 6 bases, leaving 23 bases between them. Measured with immunoSEQ multiplex PCR; TCRdb has only the in-frame clones, and not every one. This table has more than 85,000 clones, about 84% appearing once. The source material was blood, sampled before dendritic cell vaccination. This chain links TRBV9 with TRBJ2-7; TRBD2 is a possible D gene (5 bases). The TCR comes from a human donor with glioblastoma. The DNA for the CDR3 is TGTGCCAGCAGCCCGAGGGCGGACGCCGCCACCTCCGAGCAGTACTTC. Amino acid sequence: CASSPRADAATSEQYF.